This T cell receptor (beta chain) was found in a study of blood T cell repertoires in COVID-19 (TCRdb year 2020). At the level of the whole study: Samples covering the acute and convalescent phases of COVID-19 were provided by collaborators in the United States, Italy and Spain. Samples came from the ongoing ImmuneRACE study (first 160 participants) plus 1,254 subjects from 6 global collaborators. A de-identified subject ID, COVID-19 status, age in years and sex were almost always included in the sample metadata. Subjects who had been exposed to COVID-19, were actively infected with it, or had recovered from it provided the deeply sampled blood TCRbeta repertoires that made up the dataset. The repertoires were released in a freely available public database meant as a resource for research on the immune response to SARS-CoV-2. The prospective study material was composed of cDNA or gDNA derived from T cells, B-cell-depleted T cells, or PBMCs. Where available, HLA class I and class II types were taken from metadata supplied by the sample provider and were not determined by assay-based typing.

Participants in the prospective study were enrolled through a virtual design, were aged roughly 18 to 100 years, and lived in under 25 United States geographic areas. Cohort assignment in the prospective study relied on participant-reported clinical history from a screening survey and a study questionnaire. Mobile phlebotomists in the prospective study collected whole blood, serum and a nasopharyngeal or oropharyngeal swab from every participant. Participants in the prospective study had the option to provide additional blood draws and questionnaires over a roughly two-month period. Blood samples from the prospective study were shipped frozen or at room temperature prior to DNA extraction. TCRbeta CDR3 regions were amplified from genomic DNA using the immunoSEQ Assay, a bias-controlled multiplex PCR. In the paper's pipeline: The number of nucleated cells in each sample was estimated from the amplification of reference gene primers within the assay. Sequence reads were collapsed and filtered to measure the absolute abundance of every unique TCRbeta CDR3 rearrangement. Productive Simpson clonality was computed per sample as the square root of Simpson's diversity index over productive rearrangements. TCRdb mirrors the immuneACCESS table, restricted to in-frame sequences. Some clones are absent from its copies; in checked studies, under half trace to an unresolved V gene, and the reason for the others is unknown. D and trimming were read from the DNA, whereas the V and J calls and clone size are those reported in that table. The sample data list 300,000 to 400,000 clones, and 65% to 90% of these were observed just once. The top ten hold roughly 4.2% of the sample.

General findings and caveats noted by the study authors: The amount of clinical and demographic metadata varied by source and participant and was provided uncurated.

This clone was detected only once. It has no known antigen specificity. Base qualities are not at hand, and no much larger clone is one base apart. The material sequenced was PBMCs or T cells enriched from blood (not recorded which). The clonotype originates from a woman in her forties with acute COVID-19.

The sequenced DNA: TGTGCCAGCACCCCGGCTAGCAGGAATGAGCAGTTCTTC. Translated, this is CASTPASRNEQFF. The chain links TRBV7-9 with TRBJ2-1; a weak D assignment points to TRBD2 (5 bases agree). Reading the germline V gene (reference sequence) gives CDR1 SEHNR and CDR2 FQNEAQ. The junction shows trimming of 7 bases on V and 7 bases on J, plus 14 bases between the germline ends. The CDR3 runs 13 amino acids, cysteine and phenylalanine included. The kept DNA is CDR3 alone, 39 bases in frame from the first base.